This TCR beta chain was recorded in a study of cytomegalovirus exposure and HLA in healthy donors. 60 Vbeta and 13 Jbeta primers were used in PCR. The repertoire was sequenced with immunoSEQ multiplex PCR; TCRdb's copy has only in-frame clones and lacks some. The sample includes 150,000 to 200,000 clones, 85% seen only once; the top ten take approximately 2.2%. Germline values: CDR1 KGHSH, CDR2 LQKENI. This CDR3 is 13 amino acids long. V was shortened by 3 bases and J by 5 bases, with 8 bases between the two germline ends. This clone is a singleton in its sample. Donors were nominally healthy when sampled, though unrecorded immune exposures were likely.

The sequence derives from a woman between 45 and 60 years old in good health and CMV-seronegative. Sequencing was performed on PBMCs. This chain links TRBV18 with TRBJ2-1, with D unresolved. The CDR3 DNA follows: TGTGCCAGCTCACCGGGCCCCAACAATGAGCAGTTCTTC. Translation: CASSPGPNNEQFF.